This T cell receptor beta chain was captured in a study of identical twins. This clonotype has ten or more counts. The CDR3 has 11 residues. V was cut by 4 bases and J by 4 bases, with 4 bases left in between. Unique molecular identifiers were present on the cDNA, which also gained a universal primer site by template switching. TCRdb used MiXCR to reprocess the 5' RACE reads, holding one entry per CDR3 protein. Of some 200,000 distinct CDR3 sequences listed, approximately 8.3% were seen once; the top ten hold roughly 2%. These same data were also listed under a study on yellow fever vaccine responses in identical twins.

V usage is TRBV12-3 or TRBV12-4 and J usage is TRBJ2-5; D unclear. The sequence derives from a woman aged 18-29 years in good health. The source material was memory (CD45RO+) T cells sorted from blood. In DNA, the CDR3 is TGTGCCAGCAGTTCCCTAGAGACCCAGTACTTC. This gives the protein CASSSLETQYF.